One TCR beta chain is described in this entry. The antigen remains undetermined. The sample is drawn from a study of cytomegalovirus exposure and HLA in healthy donors. Turning to the study itself: Among the 398 genotyped donors, 81% were placed in the Caucasian-associated ancestry cluster. Findings of the study overall: Near-uniform donor sequencing depth was presumed by presence/absence analyses. Earlier analysis found most TCR beta V segments productive about 87% or about 30% of the time.

The PCR used 60 Vbeta and 13 Jbeta primers. TCRdb's table, derived via immunoSEQ multiplex PCR, lists solely in-frame clones and lacks some. This table holds hundreds of thousands of clones, roughly 78% found once. This sequence was found in a boy younger than 18 in good health and CMV-seronegative. Sequenced sample: PBMCs.

The CDR3 region is CASMTGGKETQYF. The CDR3 bases are TGTGCCAGCATGACAGGGGGTAAAGAGACCCAGTACTTC. The chain links TRBV6-5 to TRBJ2-5; TRBD1 matches at 9 bases. V lost 7 bases to trimming and J lost 3 bases; unmatched junction nucleotides: 3. CDR1 is MNHEY, CDR2 SVGAGI, per germline. The CDR3 has 13 amino acids.